These T cell receptor beta chains were read from a single sample in a study of response to subunit inactivated influenza vaccine. MiXCR, run by TCRdb on the RT-PCR reads, gives a single entry per CDR3 protein. The table has 500,000 or so distinct CDR3 sequences, approximately 9.9% seen once. The material was PBMCs from blood, obtained around seven weeks after vaccination. These receptors originate from a man aged 50 to 60 who received an inactivated influenza vaccine. Each CDR3 is given without its conserved first and last residue.

J,V,CDR3
TRBJ2-7,TRBV5-5,ASSFRQAYEQY
TRBJ2-1,TRBV5-6,ASSWGGRNYNEQF
TRBJ2-3,TRBV7-2,ASSPGARGGPDTQY
TRBJ2-3,TRBV28,ASSSPDGYTDTQY
TRBJ1-1,TRBV7-8,ASSLILGNTEAF
TRBJ2-3,TRBV5-5,ASSPRRGPTDTQY
TRBJ2-5,TRBV4-1,ASSLSGGPGETQY
TRBJ2-3,TRBV6-1,ASRHFSARGIVTDTQY
TRBJ2-5,TRBV5-1,ASSRQGVTGETQY
TRBJ2-7,TRBV5-1,ASSLTSGLSYEQY
TRBJ1-3,TRBV20-1,SAPTVNGNTIY
TRBJ2-6,TRBV9,ASSVTGQGTWANVLT
TRBJ2-1,TRBV3-1,ASSQDLVANEQF
TRBJ2-7,TRBV7-8,ASSVGGWPDMQY
TRBJ2-2,TRBV7-9,ASSPPAGSYTGELF
TRBJ1-2,TRBV11-2,ASSLDTGRGYGYT
TRBJ2-2,TRBV5-6,ASSYGVGELF
TRBJ2-1,TRBV4-3,ASSQEPGAYNEQF
TRBJ2-3,TRBV2,ASNLDRTDTQY
TRBJ2-1,TRBV4-2,ASSHPIDGSSHEQF
TRBJ2-1,TRBV15,ATSREDRYNEQF
TRBJ2-2,TRBV28,ASSSRQLGELF
TRBJ2-1,TRBV5-1,ASTPEIGALSEQF
TRBJ1-1,TRBV7-2,ASSLVGRKQNTEAF
TRBJ1-2,TRBV4-3,ASSQDLSDNYGYT
TRBJ2-7,TRBV12-3/TRBV12-4,ASSLTQGYEQY
TRBJ2-4,TRBV19,ASSIGAKNIQY
TRBJ2-4,TRBV25-1,ASPLTPRTQLAKNIQY
TRBJ2-1,TRBV12-3/TRBV12-4,ASSFLAGGYEQF
TRBJ2-1,TRBV5-5,ASSLFVTQYNEQF
TRBJ1-5,TRBV6-2/TRBV6-3,ASSYEAGNSNQPQH
TRBJ2-7,TRBV6-5,ASSYERLAGEQY
TRBJ2-3,TRBV12-3/TRBV12-4,ASSLRATGDAQDTQY
TRBJ2-3,TRBV11-2,ASSRPIGRLAGGHSTDTQY
TRBJ2-2,TRBV11-2,ASSPNLDPSVELF
TRBJ2-7,TRBV7-8,ASSASGPYEQY
TRBJ2-3,TRBV9,ASSVAVMADTQY
TRBJ2-3,TRBV20-1,SATPGTGYTDTQY
TRBJ2-1,TRBV5-1,ASSLGLAGAQEF
TRBJ2-1,TRBV5-1,ASSLATSGGLEQF
TRBJ2-7,TRBV7-9,ASRTGTGGFEQY
TRBJ2-2,TRBV20-1,SALSGANTGELF
TRBJ2-3,TRBV12-3/TRBV12-4,ASRQGTSGTDTQY
TRBJ2-3,TRBV20-1,SAESDRVNTDTQY
TRBJ2-1,TRBV9,ASSVGAGSSYNEQF
TRBJ2-2,TRBV7-6,ASSLVSPNTGELF
TRBJ1-4,TRBV12-3/TRBV12-4,ASSPGPYEKLF
TRBJ2-5,TRBV29-1,SVGRGTQETQY
TRBJ2-2,TRBV7-2,ASSRTQTNTGELF